These T cell receptor beta chains were read from a single sample in a study of T cell responses to AZD1222 COVID-19 vaccine. The repertoire was sequenced with immunoSEQ multiplex PCR; TCRdb's copy has only in-frame clones and lacks some. The profile shows 90,000 to 120,000 clones, about nine tenths of them singletons. The input for sequencing was peripheral blood, taken 28 days after the second AZD1222 dose. All receptors come from an adult who received the AZD1222 COVID-19 vaccine. CDR3s leave out the opening cysteine and the closing phenylalanine or tryptophan.

v_call: TRBV12-5
cdr3_aa: ASALGGADTGNQPQH

v_call: TRBV6-1
cdr3_aa: ASSEAFNTGPQH

v_call: TRBV19
cdr3_aa: ASRRGGGNQPQH

v_call: TRBV7-9
cdr3_aa: ASSYGRDNSPLH

v_call: TRBV20-1
cdr3_aa: SASGGYGYT

v_call: TRBV19
cdr3_aa: ASSLGQGTNSPLH

v_call: TRBV7-9
cdr3_aa: ASSFLGTSGHTDTQY

v_call: TRBV7-9
cdr3_aa: ASSHSGGSYNEQF

v_call: TRBV19
cdr3_aa: ASSISSNQPQH

v_call: TRBV5-1
cdr3_aa: ASSLDPGDDYGYT

v_call: TRBV12-3/TRBV12-4
cdr3_aa: ASSIQGYYGYT

v_call: TRBV5-1
cdr3_aa: ASSLAPGLRETQY

v_call: TRBV27
cdr3_aa: ASRAGFDTQY

v_call: TRBV18
cdr3_aa: ASSPGQGNYGYT

v_call: TRBV14
cdr3_aa: ASSQPLAGDGEQY